This passage covers 23 T cell receptor beta chains from one sample sequenced in a study of T cell responses to AZD1222 COVID-19 vaccine. Measured with immunoSEQ multiplex PCR; TCRdb has only the in-frame clones, and not every one. Found here are 110,000 or so clones, approximately 87% of them singletons; the top ten hold around 10%. The sample consisted of peripheral blood, taken on day 0 of AZD1222 vaccination. Receptor source: an adult in good health.

V is TRBV6-5 and J is TRBJ2-1; no definite D call. This CDR3 contains 13 residues. Trimming removed 5 bases at V and 8 bases at J, with 13 bases between. The germline V gene has CDR1 MNHEY and CDR2 SVGAGI. CDR3 in DNA: TGTGCCAGCAGTCTTGAGATTAACTATGAGCAGTTCTTC. Protein product: CASSLEINYEQFF.

The table lists this clone with a count of one. The V gene is TRBV11-2, the J gene TRBJ2-5; the match to TRBD1 covers 8 bases. The CDR3 loop spans 15 amino acids. After removal of 5 bases from V and 4 bases from J, the junction contained 9 bases not matched to a gene. CDR1 is SGHAT, CDR2 FQNNGV, per germline. This chain's CDR3 is CASSPDRAYGETQYF. The CDR3 DNA is TGTGCCAGCAGCCCGGACAGGGCATATGGAGAGACCCAGTACTTC.

The V call is TRBV2, the J call TRBJ2-7; D is possibly TRBD1 (6 bases). Germline V gene lookup returns CDR1 SNHLY and CDR2 FYNNEI. With 4 bases removed from V and 7 bases from J, the gap between germline ends came to 20 bases. The CDR3 has 15 residues. The CDR3 DNA reads as TGTGCCAGCAGTGGATTCCATCAGGGGTTAGAAGAGCAGTACTTC. This sequence encodes CASSGFHQGLEEQYF. Full variable domain (outside the CDR3, taken from reference TRBV2 and TRBJ2-7): EPEVTQTPSHQVTQMGQEVILRCVPISNHLYFYWYRQILGQKVEFLVSFYNNEISEKSEIFDDQFSVERPDGSNFTLKIRSTKLEDSAMYFCASSGFHQGLEEQYFGPGTRLTVT.

This rearrangement joins TRBV3-1 (or the pseudogene TRBV3-2) to TRBJ2-4, with TRBD2 matching over 8 bases. Trimming removed 4 bases from V and 0 bases from J; junction bases left unmatched: 11. Germline lookup yields CDR1 LGHDT and CDR2 YNNKEL (reference sequence). The CDR3 sequence is 18 residues long. In DNA form, the CDR3 reads TGTGCCAGCAGCCCCTACCGCAGCGGGAGACTAGCCAAAAACATTCAGTACTTC. Translated, it gives CASSPYRSGRLAKNIQYF.

This clone occurred a few times. The J gene is TRBJ1-1, the V gene TRBV7-3; no clear D gene. Germline values: CDR1 SGHTA, CDR2 FQGTGA. The CDR3 extends over 14 amino acids. V dropped 5 bases and J dropped 1 base, with 11 bases sitting between them. The CDR3, as DNA: TGTGCCAGCAGCCCCGGCCCAGAGAACACTGAAGCTTTCTTT. This encodes CASSPGPENTEAFF. Variable domain in full (rest from reference TRBV7-3 and TRBJ1-1): GAGVSQTPSNKVTEKGKYVELRCDPISGHTALYWYRQSLGQGPEFLIYFQGTGAADDSGLPNDRFFAVRPEGSVSTLKIQRTERGDSAVYLCASSPGPENTEAFFGQGTRLTVV.

This clone appeared once. DNA for the CDR3: TGTGCCAGCAGTTTAGCGGGAGGGATTGAGCAGTACTTC. Its protein is CASSLAGGIEQYF. The V call is TRBV5-4, the J call TRBJ2-7; 11 bases map to TRBD2. This CDR3 has 13 residues. Germline V gene lookup returns CDR1 SGHNT and CDR2 YYREEE (reference sequence). J gave up 7 bases and V 5 bases, and 5 bases lay outside the gene matches.

V usage is TRBV9 and J usage is TRBJ2-2; D possibly corresponds to TRBD1 (5 bases). Germline CDR1 is SGDLS and CDR2 is YYNGEE. CDR3 length equals 13 residues. V was shortened by 0 bases and J by 11 bases, with 11 bases between the two germline ends. Written as DNA, the CDR3 is TGTGCCAGCAGCGTAGACCGCCAGGGCGAGCTGTTTTTT. This sequence encodes CASSVDRQGELFF.

V usage is TRBV12-3 or TRBV12-4 and J usage is TRBJ1-3; D unclear. With 3 bases removed from V and 11 bases from J, the gap between germline ends came to 11 bases. This CDR3 spans 12 amino acids. The CDR3, as DNA: TGTGCCAGCAGTTTGGACCTGCCGTCCATATATTTT. Protein product: CASSLDLPSIYF.

This clone showed up just once. The CDR3 loop is CASSPTLAKNIQYF. Written as DNA, the CDR3 is TGCGCCAGCAGCCCCACCTTAGCCAAAAACATTCAGTACTTC. The J gene is TRBJ2-4, the V gene TRBV5-1, with D hard to call. This CDR3 is 14 amino acids long. Germline V gene data show CDR1 as SGHRS and CDR2 as YFSETQ. Trimming took off 4 bases at V and 0 bases at J, with 8 bases between the two ends.

This chain joins TRBV6-5 and TRBJ1-1, with TRBD1 matching 8 bases. The CDR3 loop spans 11 amino acids. V was clipped by 7 bases and J by 8 bases; unmatched bases: 3. Germline V gene lookup returns CDR1 MNHEY and CDR2 SVGAGI. The CDR3 DNA is TGTGCCAGCAAGACAGGGGACGAAGCTTTCTTT. Protein: CASKTGDEAFF.

The V gene is TRBV9, the J gene TRBJ2-3; D may be TRBD1 (5 bases). V lost 0 bases and J 1 base, leaving 9 bases between the germline ends. Germline V gene sequence: CDR1 SGDLS, CDR2 YYNGEE. CDR3 length: 15 amino acids. Here the CDR3 DNA reads TGTGCCAGCAGCGTAGCTGGCAGGGGCACAGATACGCAGTATTTT. This encodes CASSVAGRGTDTQYF.

V is TRBV3-1 (or the pseudogene TRBV3-2) and J is TRBJ2-1; D is perhaps TRBD2 (6 bases). CDR1 is LGHDT and CDR2 is YNNKEL in the germline V gene (reference sequence). The CDR3 loop spans 16 amino acids. V dropped 0 bases and J dropped 3 bases, with 12 bases sitting between them. Here the CDR3 reads CASSQDLTGDYNEQFF. The CDR3, as DNA: TGTGCCAGCAGCCAAGATTTGACGGGAGACTACAATGAGCAGTTCTTC.

This clone was seen more than once but under ten times. V is TRBV25-1 and J is TRBJ2-7; D unresolved. Trimming removed 3 bases at V and 8 bases at J, with 11 bases between. Per the germline V gene, CDR1 is MGHDK and CDR2 is SYGVNS. The CDR3 extends over 12 amino acids. Here the CDR3 reads CASSDGPRQQYF. The CDR3 DNA reads as TGTGCCAGCAGTGACGGCCCGCGCCAGCAGTACTTC.

V is TRBV2 and J is TRBJ2-2; 7 bases fit TRBD1. The CDR3 has 16 amino acids. The germline V gene encodes CDR1 SNHLY and CDR2 FYNNEI. The trim removed 5 bases at V and 3 bases at J, leaving 9 bases unmatched. CDR3 in amino acids: CASSRYSDRDTGELFF. CDR3 DNA: TGTGCCAGCAGTCGATATTCAGACAGGGACACCGGGGAGCTGTTTTTT.

The gene calls are TRBV18 and TRBJ2-2, with D unresolved. The CDR3 covers 12 residues. The V and J ends lost 2 bases and 6 bases respectively, with 4 bases between them. Germline-derived CDR1 and CDR2 are KGHSH and LQKENI. The CDR3 nucleotides are TGTGCCAGCTCACCAGGGGCCGGGGAGCTGTTTTTT. Translated: CASSPGAGELFF.

J is TRBJ2-4 and V is TRBV28, with D tentatively TRBD2 (5 bases). The CDR3 is made up of 15 amino acids. Germline V gene data show CDR1 as MDHEN and CDR2 as SYDVKM. V lost 8 bases and J 1 base, leaving 15 bases between the germline ends. CDR3 loop: CASGQKDWAKNIQYF. CDR3 DNA: TGTGCCAGCGGGCAGAAGGACTGGGCCAAAAACATTCAGTACTTC.

The table lists this clone with a count of one. This chain joins TRBV10-3 and TRBJ1-5; D is undetermined. The CDR3 has 14 amino acids. CDR1 and CDR2 (germline): ENHRY, SYGVKD. The V gene lost 4 bases and the J gene lost 7 bases, with 14 bases spanning the gap. The CDR3 sequence: CAISVEASVQPQHF. The CDR3 DNA reads as TGTGCCATCAGTGTGGAGGCCTCAGTACAGCCCCAGCATTTT.

This clone was seen just once. This rearrangement joins TRBV20-1 to TRBJ1-4, with D perhaps matching TRBD1 (5 bases). The CDR3 has 10 amino acids. Trimming took 5 bases from V and 8 from J, leaving 6 bases between them. CDR1 is DFQATT, CDR2 SNEGSKA, per germline (reference sequence). CDR3 in amino acids: CSAWDEKLFF. CDR3 coding DNA: TGCAGTGCTTGGGACGAAAAACTGTTTTTT.

This clone has at least ten counts. The chain links TRBV5-6 to TRBJ2-1; 8 nucleotides agree with TRBD1. Germline V gene data show CDR1 as SGHDT and CDR2 as YYEEEE. V was clipped by 1 base and J by 6 bases; unmatched bases: 0. CDR3 length: 13 amino acids. This chain's CDR3 is CASSLTGGNEQFF. CDR3 nucleotides: TGTGCCAGCAGCTTGACAGGGGGCAATGAGCAGTTCTTC.

This chain uses TRBV18 with TRBJ1-3, with D hard to call. The CDR3 is 15 amino acids. V lost 3 bases and J lost 3, with 12 bases in between. CDR1 and CDR2 (germline): KGHSH, LQKENI. The CDR3: CASSPTAAGGNTIYF. In nucleotides, the CDR3 is TGTGCCAGCTCACCTACGGCAGCCGGTGGAAACACCATATATTTT.

This rearrangement joins TRBV7-2 to TRBJ2-3, with D possibly called TRBD1 or TRBD2 (5 bases each). In germline, CDR1 is SGHTA, CDR2 FQGNSA. The ends were cut back, 6 bases at V and 7 bases at J, with 20 bases in the middle. The CDR3 spans 15 residues. Here the CDR3 DNA reads TGTGCCAGCAGTCTGGGACGGAGCAACGCGAATACGCAGTATTTT. This sequence encodes CASSLGRSNANTQYF.

The sample holds one count of this clone. V usage is TRBV15 and J usage is TRBJ1-5; 8 nucleotides agree with TRBD1. Germline V gene lookup returns CDR1 LNHNV and CDR2 YYDKDF (reference sequence). J was trimmed by 7 bases and V by 1 base; bases with no gene match: 6. CDR3 length: 15 residues. CDR3 sequence: CATSRGQGLGQPQHF. CDR3 DNA: TGTGCCACCAGCAGAGGACAGGGGTTGGGGCAGCCCCAGCATTTT.

This chain links TRBV7-9 with TRBJ1-6; D ambiguous. CDR3 length: 13 amino acids. With 4 bases removed from V and 6 bases from J, the gap between germline ends came to 7 bases. Germline CDR1 and CDR2: SEHNR and FQNEAQ (reference sequence). The CDR3 loop is CASSSGSNSPLHF. In nucleotides, the CDR3 is TGTGCCAGCAGCTCCGGATCTAATTCACCCCTCCACTTT.